This T cell receptor (beta chain) was identified during a study of Tregs in tolerant kidney transplant recipients (dated by TCRdb to the late 2010s). With regard to the full study: Before combined kidney and bone marrow transplantation, this study identified donor-specific regulatory T cells using TCRbeta sequencing and then followed those same cells after transplant. The paper as a whole reports these results and caveats: Because the PCR primers were changed over time for some patients, nucleotide-level comparison could not be performed across the samples from those patients. The study was constrained by small patient numbers, and validation of the findings is required in larger populations and under other immunosuppression protocols. The most biologically relevant and donor-specific TCRbeta repertoire appeared to be identified by expanding Tregs with activated donor B cells. Donor-specific Treg expansion was found to exceed global Treg expansion in tolerant patients, suggesting antigen-driven rather than nonspecific expansion. Biological reproducibility was not examined directly, but technical replication error appeared to be minimal.

Genomic DNA was extracted from sorted cells with the QIAGEN DNeasy Blood and Tissue Kit for TCRbeta CDR3 sequencing. Through immunoSEQ, high-throughput TCRbeta CDR3 sequencing was done commercially, including PCR amplification with internal controls and bias correction. Regarding the original processing steps: Unique productive TCRbeta sequences were defined by CDR3 nucleotide sequence where primers matched, and otherwise by CDR3 amino acid sequence together with Vbeta and Jbeta genes. Sorting error was corrected by removing sequences shared between sorted populations at a frequency ratio of 2:1 or less, and the remaining shared sequences were assigned to the higher population. A sequence was defined as donor-reactive if the sequence was expanded at least 5-fold in CFSE-low cells compared with unstimulated cells and had a frequency of at least 0.01% in CFSE-low cells. Repertoire divergence was quantified by Jensen-Shannon divergence using the top 100 TCRbeta sequences ranked by frequency. For samples with multiple sequencing runs, sorting error was corrected in each run separately before the runs were combined. The source is immuneACCESS, and TCRdb retained only in-frame sequences with V and J called. Part of the clones is not carried over; for the studies checked, unresolved V genes explain less than half of this, and the remainder is unexplained. The V and J calls and the clone size are those of that table, but D and trimming were determined from the DNA. This sample's records show nearly 15,000 clones. The ten largest clones capture roughly 3.8% of the sample.

The transplants used related donors with nonmyeloablative bone marrow transplantation, and mixed chimerism in the human trials was transient. Thawed PBMCs were FACS-sorted into unstimulated Tregs (CD4+CD25+CD127-), CD4+ non-Tregs (CD4+CD25-), CD4 cells and CD8 cells. Patients were 4 combined kidney and bone marrow transplant recipients from the ITN036ST trial, and only these trial subjects had samples available. Healthy control blood was processed to PBMCs with a Ficoll density gradient and then cryopreserved, whereas patient PBMCs were collected both before and after transplant. CDR1 LNHDA and CDR2 SQIVND are derived from the germline V gene (reference sequence). V sheds 8 bases and J sheds 5 bases, leaving 18 bases between their ends. The CDR3 sequence holds 15 residues, the cysteine and phenylalanine included. The 36 bases shown cover part of the CDR3, and their frame starts at base 1. Turning to this clone: What antigen it recognizes has not been identified. The CDR3 goes on 3 residues after the read ends, and that part is filled in from the germline J gene.

The specimen was CD4+ T cells from blood (PBMCs), collected 12 months after the transplant. This TCR came from a human patient who received a combined kidney and bone marrow transplant. After a transplant, not all T cells may be the patient's own; some may come from the graft donor. The rearranged segments are TRBV19 and TRBJ1-4; 6 matching bases give a weak D call of TRBD1. The part of the CDR3 DNA that was read is TGTGCCAGTTCTATCAGGGAGGGGACAAATGAAAAA. Its protein is CASSIREGTNEK. The full CDR3 protein reads CASSIREGTNEKLFF.